This T cell receptor (beta chain) was retrieved from a study of read filtering for tumor transcriptome and immune sequencing. Overall study context: Whole-transcriptome libraries were prepared after DNase treatment.

Germline loops: CDR1 SQVTM, CDR2 ANQGSEA. Trimming removed 5 bases from V and 0 bases from J, with 13 bases in between. The CDR3 is 15 amino acids. The library was built from about 370 ng RNA with molecular barcoded adaptors for alpha/delta and beta/gamma chains. Via MiXCR, TCRdb re-called the reads, giving one row per CDR3 protein. The sample lists some 130,000 distinct CDR3 sequences; around 14% were seen once. Many counts were recorded for this clonotype. This chain links TRBV29-1 with TRBJ2-2; TRBD1 is a possible D gene (5 bases). The sequence came from a donor at least 40 years old with multiple myeloma. Sequences were obtained from a population of CD138-negative cells sorted from bone marrow. The CDR3 reads CSVSPQGSNTGELFF. For the CDR3, the DNA is TGCAGCGTTTCTCCTCAGGGTTCGAACACCGGGGAGCTGTTTTTT.